This TCR beta chain was obtained from a study of Graves' ophthalmopathy and Graves' hyperthyroidism. V was pared by 2 bases and J by 1 base, with 5 bases of the junction left unmatched. The CDR3 is 16 residues long. Germline CDR1 MNHEY, CDR2 SVGEGT. RNA transcripts yielded amplified TCR beta CDR3 regions. Second-round multiplex PCR came after a first-round RT-PCR that employed HTBI primers. TCRdb independently ran MiXCR on the multiplex PCR reads; one entry per CDR3 protein. This table has roughly 230,000 distinct CDR3 sequences, under 25% appearing once. Each diagnosis was determined on the basis of clinical symptoms, serum thyroxine, TRAb, thyroid ultrasound and orbital computed tomography.

The sequenced material came from peripheral blood. This chain connects TRBV6-2 or TRBV6-3 to TRBJ2-5; 9 nucleotides line up with TRBD2. The sequence was obtained from a woman aged 45-59 years with Graves' ophthalmopathy. The CDR3 DNA sequence: TGTGCCAGCAGTTACGTACTAGCGGGTTTCCAAGAGACCCAGTACTTC. Amino acid sequence: CASSYVLAGFQETQYF.